Listed here are 9 T cell receptor beta chains from one sample, sequenced in a study of siplizumab effects on memory and regulatory T cells. TCRdb's table, derived via immunoSEQ multiplex PCR, lists solely in-frame clones and lacks some. The sample has about 97,000 clones, 80% to 95% seen once. Input material: non-Treg CD4+ T cells sorted from blood. All receptors derive from a human donor in good health.

The rearrangement links TRBV6-5 to TRBJ2-1; weak D call: TRBD1 (6 bases). The CDR3 is 16 residues long. The germline CDR1 and CDR2 sequences are MNHEY and SVGAGI. Trimming took off 1 base at V and 1 base at J, with 11 bases between the two ends. Here the CDR3 reads CASSYFSQGSYNEQFF. In nucleotides, the CDR3 is TGTGCCAGCAGTTACTTTTCGCAGGGGTCCTACAATGAGCAGTTCTTC.

The sample holds a few counts of this clone. This sequence joins TRBV6-5 and TRBJ2-3; D possibly corresponds to TRBD2 (5 bases). The CDR3 extends over 15 amino acids. The V and J ends lost 8 bases and 4 bases respectively, with 19 bases between them. From germline, CDR1 is MNHEY and CDR2 SVGAGI. The CDR3: CASQRASRFPDTQYF. The CDR3 DNA reads TGTGCCAGCCAGAGGGCTAGTCGATTCCCAGATACGCAGTATTTT.

This clone is a singleton in its sample. The genes are TRBV5-6 and TRBJ2-3, with D uncertain. This CDR3 spans 12 amino acids. Trimming removed 5 bases from V and 2 bases from J, with 6 bases in between. Germline V gene data show CDR1 as SGHDT and CDR2 as YYEEEE. CDR3 residues: CASSPFTDTQYF. The CDR3 DNA follows: TGTGCCAGCAGTCCATTCACAGATACGCAGTATTTT.

The chain recombines TRBV5-1 with TRBJ2-1, with a possible D match to TRBD2 (5 bases). CDR1 SGHRS and CDR2 YFSETQ come from the germline V gene. Between the trimmed V and J ends, which lost 1 base and 8 bases, there was a span of 19 bases. This CDR3 has 16 residues. The chain's CDR3 is CASSLFAVGGADEQFF. CDR3 in DNA: TGCGCCAGCAGCTTGTTCGCCGTTGGAGGCGCGGATGAGCAGTTCTTC. The full variable domain, completed using reference TRBV5-1 and TRBJ2-1, is KAGVTQTPRYLIKTRGQQVTLSCSPISGHRSVSWYQQTPGQGLQFLFEYFSETQRNKGNFPGRFSGRQFSNSRSEMNVSTLELGDSALYLCASSLFAVGGADEQFFGPGTRLTVL.

This chain links TRBV2 with TRBJ2-3, with TRBD1 matching 7 bases. Germline CDR1 is SNHLY and CDR2 is FYNNEI. Trimming at V came to 6 bases and at J to 1 base, leaving 4 bases not matched to a gene. The CDR3 consists of 14 residues. CDR3 in amino acids: CASSVTGGTDTQYF. CDR3 bases: TGTGCCAGCAGCGTTACAGGGGGCACAGATACGCAGTATTTT.

V is TRBV30 and J is TRBJ2-1; a weak D match, TRBD1 (5 bases). V was pared by 4 bases and J by 0 bases, with 7 bases between. This CDR3 has 13 residues. Germline V gene data show CDR1 as GTSNPN and CDR2 as SVGIG (reference sequence). This CDR3 reads CAWKQDSYNEQFF. The DNA of the CDR3 is TGTGCCTGGAAACAGGACTCCTACAATGAGCAGTTCTTC.

The chain is built from TRBV5-1 and TRBJ1-4; D might be TRBD1 (5 bases). V was shortened by 5 bases and J by 0 bases, with 5 bases between the two germline ends. The CDR3 is 13 amino acids. The germline V gene has CDR1 SGHRS and CDR2 YFSETQ. CDR3 DNA: TGCGCCAGCAGACAGGCAACTAATGAAAAACTGTTTTTT. This encodes CASRQATNEKLFF.

CDR3 region: CASTWSRVGGYTF. The CDR3, as DNA: TGTGCCAGTACCTGGAGCAGGGTGGGTGGCTACACCTTC. This chain joins TRBV19 and TRBJ1-2; tentative D call: TRBD1 (5 bases). CDR1 and CDR2 from the germline V gene are LNHDA and SQIVND (reference sequence). V gave up 7 bases and J gave up 7 bases, with 16 bases separating them. The CDR3 totals 13 residues.

This clone was observed once. The chain couples TRBV5-1 to TRBJ1-4; D is perhaps TRBD1 (5 bases). Germline CDR1 SGHRS, CDR2 YFSETQ. V was trimmed by 0 bases and J by 4 bases, leaving 13 bases between them. The CDR3 runs 16 residues. The DNA of the CDR3 is TGCGCCAGCAGCTTGGGCGGGACTAACCTTAATGAAAAACTGTTTTTT. It codes for CASSLGGTNLNEKLFF.